This T cell receptor (beta chain) was documented in a study of blood T cells in healthy people across ages. For the second PCR, which ran for 7 to 11 cycles, a sample-barcoded 5' primer and a J-beta primer mix were used. TCRdb passed the 5' RACE reads through MiXCR, listing each CDR3 protein once. The sample yields more than 600,000 distinct CDR3 sequences, about 25% seen once. CDR1 is MGHRA, CDR2 YSYEKL, per germline. The CDR3 sequence is 15 residues long. V shed 4 bases and J shed 3 bases, with 12 bases lying between them. Another study also made use of these data, one on T cells of mothers and their children.

The sequence derives from a boy between 5 and 17 years old in good health. The V and J genes are TRBV4-1 and TRBJ1-4, with D perhaps matching TRBD1 (6 bases). Sequenced material: blood. Written as DNA, the CDR3 is TGCGCCAGCAGCCCTAGGGGGTTAGCTAATGAAAAACTGTTTTTT. The encoded protein is CASSPRGLANEKLFF.